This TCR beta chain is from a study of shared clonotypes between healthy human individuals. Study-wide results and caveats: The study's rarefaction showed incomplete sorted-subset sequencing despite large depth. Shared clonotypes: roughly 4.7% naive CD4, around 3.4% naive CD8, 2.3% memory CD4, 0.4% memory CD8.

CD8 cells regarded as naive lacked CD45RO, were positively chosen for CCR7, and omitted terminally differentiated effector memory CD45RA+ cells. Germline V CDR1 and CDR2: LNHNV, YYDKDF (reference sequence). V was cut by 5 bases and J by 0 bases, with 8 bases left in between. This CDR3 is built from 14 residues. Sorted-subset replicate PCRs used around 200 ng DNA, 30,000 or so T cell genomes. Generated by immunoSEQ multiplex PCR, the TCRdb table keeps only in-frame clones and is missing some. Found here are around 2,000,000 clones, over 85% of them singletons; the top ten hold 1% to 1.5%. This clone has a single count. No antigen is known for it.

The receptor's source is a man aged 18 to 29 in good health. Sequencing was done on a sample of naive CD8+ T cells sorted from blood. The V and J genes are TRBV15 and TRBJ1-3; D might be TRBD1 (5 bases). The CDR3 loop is CATSVDSSGNTIYF. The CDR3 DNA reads TGTGCCACCAGCGTCGACAGCTCTGGAAACACCATATATTTT.